One sample yielded the 25 T cell receptor beta chains listed below, sequenced in a study of blood T cell repertoires in COVID-19. Assay used: immunoSEQ multiplex PCR; TCRdb lists only in-frame clones, some missing. The profile covers a few hundred thousand clones, with over 75% appearing a single time and approximately 0.99% taken by the ten largest. Sample: PBMCs or T cells enriched from blood (not recorded which). All receptors derive from a woman in her thirties who had recovered from COVID-19.

The genes are TRBV28 and TRBJ1-4, with 8 positions matching TRBD1. This CDR3 region has 14 residues. Germline lookup yields CDR1 MDHEN and CDR2 SYDVKM. The V and J ends lost 6 bases and 6 bases, in that order; junction bases with no gene match: 6. The CDR3 region has the DNA TGTGCCAGCAGGGACGGGACAGGATATGAAAAACTGTTTTTT. It yields the protein CASRDGTGYEKLFF.

The chain joins TRBV4-3 to TRBJ2-2; TRBD1 agrees at 8 bases. This CDR3 is built from 16 residues. CDR1 is LGHNA and CDR2 is YSLEER in the germline V gene. V shed 1 base and J 5 bases; nucleotides not matched to a gene: 6. CDR3 DNA sequence: TGCGCCAGCAGCCAAGGCCGGGACAGGATAACCGGGGAGCTGTTTTTT. This translates into CASSQGRDRITGELFF.

This clone has a count of ten or more. V usage is TRBV7-9 and J usage is TRBJ1-1; D perhaps matches TRBD1 (5 bases). V dropped 7 bases and J dropped 10 bases, with 22 bases sitting between them. The V gene's germline CDR1 is SEHNR and CDR2 FQNEAQ (reference sequence). CDR3 length: 14 residues. CDR3 protein: CASIVQGSIERAFF. The DNA of the CDR3 is TGTGCCAGCATCGTTCAGGGTTCAATAGAAAGAGCTTTCTTT.

A single count supports this clone. V usage is TRBV10-3 and J usage is TRBJ1-6, with TRBD1 matching over 7 bases. The CDR3 is 15 amino acids. With 6 bases clipped from V and 3 bases from J, the junction kept 5 bases outside the gene matches. Germline V CDR1 and CDR2: ENHRY, SYGVKD. The CDR3 spells CAISPGQDYNSPLHF. Written as DNA, the CDR3 is TGTGCCATCAGCCCCGGACAGGACTATAATTCACCCCTCCACTTT.

As to this clone: This specimen includes other DNA sequences encoding the same CDR3. The chain couples TRBV28 to TRBJ1-2; a weak D match, TRBD1 (6 bases). The V end was cut by 3 bases, the J end by 5 bases, with 7 bases between. The CDR3 runs to 12 residues. Germline assignment: CDR1 MDHEN and CDR2 SYDVKM. CDR3 loop: CASSLQGYGYTF. The CDR3 DNA is TGTGCCAGCAGTTTGCAGGGGTATGGCTACACCTTC.

The CDR3, as DNA: TGTGCCAGCAGTTTATTATTGGTCCAGGGCGGTTATAGCAATCAGCCCCAGCATTTT. It codes for CASSLLLVQGGYSNQPQHF. The V gene is TRBV28, the J gene TRBJ1-5; maybe TRBD1 (5 bases). The CDR3 sequence is 19 residues long. From germline, CDR1 is MDHEN and CDR2 SYDVKM. V was pared by 1 base and J by 0 bases, with 19 bases between.

This rearrangement joins TRBV6-2 or TRBV6-3 to TRBJ1-6; the D gene is possibly TRBD1 (5 bases). Germline V lookup: CDR1 MNHEY, CDR2 SVGEGT. V lost 3 bases and J 6 bases, leaving 9 bases between the germline ends. CDR3 length equals 14 residues. CDR3 loop: CASSYRQTNSPLHF. Here the CDR3 DNA reads TGTGCCAGCAGTTATCGACAGACTAATTCACCCCTCCACTTT.

This clone was detected once. The junction shows a germline mismatch at one end, possibly a read error. V is TRBV30 and J is TRBJ1-2, with D unclear. The germline V gene encodes CDR1 GTSNPN and CDR2 SVGIG (reference sequence). The CDR3 totals 10 residues. CDR3 DNA sequence: TGTGCCTGGAGGAGGAATGGTTACACCTTC. This encodes CAWRRNGYTF.

This chain links TRBV4-3 with TRBJ1-2; no firm D call. The V and J ends lost 1 base and 3 bases respectively, with 12 bases between them. The V gene's germline CDR1 is LGHNA and CDR2 YSLEER. This CDR3 has 15 amino acids. The CDR3 reads CASSQGRGKDYGYTF. The DNA for the CDR3 is TGCGCCAGCAGCCAAGGGCGGGGAAAGGACTATGGCTACACCTTC.

In its sample, this clone was seen once. The V and J genes are TRBV18 and TRBJ2-5; no definite D call. Per germline, CDR1 KGHSH and CDR2 LQKENI. CDR3 length: 11 amino acids. Trimming pared 4 bases from V and 3 bases from J, leaving 3 bases between. CDR3 coding DNA: TGTGCCAGCTCACTAAAAGAGACCCAGTACTTC. Protein sequence: CASSLKETQYF.

This chain connects TRBV5-8 to TRBJ1-5, with TRBD1 matching over 10 bases. Trimming cost V 5 bases and J 7 bases; bases outside gene matches: 9. Germline V gives CDR1 SGHTS, CDR2 YDEGEE. The CDR3 covers 15 residues. The CDR3: CASRRPGQGRQPQHF. CDR3 DNA sequence: TGTGCCAGCAGACGACCGGGACAGGGGAGACAGCCCCAGCATTTT.

About this clone itself: Other DNA sequences in this specimen translate into the identical CDR3. This chain connects TRBV19 to TRBJ1-5; 8 positions agree with TRBD1. CDR1 and CDR2 (germline): LNHDA, SQIVND (reference sequence). With 6 bases clipped from V and 4 bases from J, the junction kept 2 bases outside the gene matches. The CDR3 consists of 13 residues. CDR3 DNA: TGTGCCAGTAGCCGACAGGGGAATCAGCCCCAGCATTTT. This sequence encodes CASSRQGNQPQHF. Drawing the rest from reference TRBV19 and TRBJ1-5, the complete variable domain is DGGITQSPKYLFRKEGQNVTLSCEQNLNHDAMYWYRQDPGQGLRLIYYSQIVNDFQKGDIAEGYSVSREKKESFPLTVTSAQKNPTAFYLCASSRQGNQPQHFGDGTRLSIL.

The V gene is TRBV6-5, the J gene TRBJ2-3; TRBD2 matches 8 bases. The CDR3 covers 16 residues. V was clipped by 3 bases and J by 3 bases; unmatched bases: 8. Per the germline V gene, CDR1 is MNHEY and CDR2 is SVGAGI. Here the CDR3 reads CASSYLTSGGTDTQYF. DNA for the CDR3: TGTGCCAGCAGTTATCTTACGAGCGGGGGAACAGATACGCAGTATTTT.

The genes are TRBV19 and TRBJ1-1; 11 bases map to TRBD1. From germline, CDR1 is LNHDA and CDR2 SQIVND (reference sequence). The CDR3 sequence is 16 residues long. Trimming took 3 bases from V and 3 from J; bases not matched to a gene: 6. The CDR3 DNA reads TGTGCCAGTAGTATCCTTTGGGACAGGGGGGACACTGAAGCTTTCTTT. Translated: CASSILWDRGDTEAFF.

The genes are TRBV29-1 and TRBJ1-5; D not certain. V was clipped by 2 bases and J by 0 bases, with 5 bases between them. This CDR3 contains 13 residues. CDR1 is SQVTM and CDR2 is ANQGSEA in the germline V gene. The CDR3 loop reads CSVESGSNQPQHF. DNA for the CDR3: TGCAGCGTTGAATCGGGTAGCAATCAGCCCCAGCATTTT.

V is TRBV5-6 and J is TRBJ2-5; TRBD2 agrees at 8 bases. Germline V gene data show CDR1 as SGHDT and CDR2 as YYEEEE. The ends lost 1 base at V and 1 base at J; junction bases unmatched: 3. The CDR3 is 15 residues long. CDR3 bases: TGTGCCAGCAGCTTGCGGGGGGGAGTCCAAGAGACCCAGTACTTC. Protein: CASSLRGGVQETQYF.

The CDR3 sequence: CASSLDRGSGANVLTF. The CDR3, as DNA: TGTGCCAGCAGCTTAGACAGGGGCTCTGGGGCCAACGTCCTGACTTTC. The chain has TRBV11-2 and TRBJ2-6, with D tentatively TRBD1 (6 bases). V lost 0 bases and J lost 0, with 6 bases in between. The germline V gene has CDR1 SGHAT and CDR2 FQNNGV. The CDR3 has 16 residues.

This clone was seen just once. The chain uses TRBV27 and TRBJ1-5, with TRBD1 matching 7 bases. V shed 3 bases and J 6 bases; nucleotides not matched to a gene: 11. The germline CDR1 and CDR2 sequences are MNHEY and SMNVEV (reference sequence). The CDR3 runs 16 residues. As DNA, the CDR3 is TGTGCCAGCAGTTTGGGGGCCGACAGGGTTGGTCAGCCCCAGCATTTT. It is translated as CASSLGADRVGQPQHF.

Notes on this clone: Additional DNA sequences in this sample encode the identical CDR3. V usage is TRBV4-1 and J usage is TRBJ1-1; D uncertain. Germline V CDR1 and CDR2: MGHRA, YSYEKL. This CDR3 contains 14 residues. V was pared by 0 bases and J by 4 bases, with 9 bases between. In DNA form, the CDR3 reads TGCGCCAGCAGCCAAGATAGCCGGGGCACTGAAGCTTTCTTT. It is translated as CASSQDSRGTEAFF.

J is TRBJ1-1 and V is TRBV6-5, with D maybe TRBD1 (6 bases). V lost 6 bases and J 1 base, leaving 12 bases between the germline ends. The CDR3 totals 14 residues. Germline V CDR1 and CDR2: MNHEY, SVGAGI. In nucleotides, the CDR3 is TGTGCCAGCAGGCAGGGAGGGGGGAACACTGAAGCTTTCTTT. Translated: CASRQGGGNTEAFF.

The V call is TRBV6-2 or TRBV6-3, the J call TRBJ2-7, with D uncertain. V lost 2 bases and J 2 bases, leaving 4 bases between the germline ends. Germline V gene lookup returns CDR1 MNHEY and CDR2 SVGEGT. The CDR3 is made up of 12 amino acids. CDR3 protein: CASSYPPYEQYF. CDR3 DNA sequence: TGTGCCAGCAGTTACCCTCCCTACGAGCAGTACTTC.

The chain joins TRBV5-1 to TRBJ2-7; a weak D match, TRBD2 (6 bases). CDR1 and CDR2 from the germline V gene are SGHRS and YFSETQ. The ends were cut back, 4 bases at V and 4 bases at J, with 15 bases in the middle. This CDR3 region has 14 residues. This chain's CDR3 is CASSSTGTQYEQYF. The CDR3 DNA follows: TGCGCCAGCAGCAGCACCGGGACTCAATACGAGCAGTACTTC.

This sequence joins TRBV11-2 and TRBJ2-7, with 7 bases that match TRBD1. This CDR3 has 15 residues. The V segment lost 1 base and the J segment 2 bases; nucleotides outside the gene matches: 5. The germline gives CDR1 SGHAT, CDR2 FQNNGV. CDR3 amino acids: CASSLGTRGTYEQYF. CDR3 DNA: TGTGCCAGCAGCTTAGGTACCAGGGGGACCTACGAGCAGTACTTC.

The V call is TRBV25-1, the J call TRBJ1-1; TRBD1 agrees at 7 bases. V trimming: 5 bases; J trimming: 7 bases; junction bases outside the gene matches: 13. The CDR3 length is 15 residues. The germline CDR1 and CDR2 sequences are MGHDK and SYGVNS. The CDR3 region is CASSRAKTGFGEAFF. As DNA, the CDR3 is TGTGCCAGCAGTAGGGCCAAGACAGGGTTCGGTGAAGCTTTCTTT.

The rearrangement links TRBV2 to TRBJ2-3, with TRBD2 matching 7 bases. Germline CDR1 is SNHLY and CDR2 is FYNNEI. The V gene end was trimmed by 7 bases and the J gene end by 5 bases; junction bases not matched to a gene: 12. The length of the CDR3 is 15 residues. Here the CDR3 DNA reads TGTGCCAGCACCCCCCGCAGGACTAGGGTAGATACGCAGTATTTT. It specifies CASTPRRTRVDTQYF.